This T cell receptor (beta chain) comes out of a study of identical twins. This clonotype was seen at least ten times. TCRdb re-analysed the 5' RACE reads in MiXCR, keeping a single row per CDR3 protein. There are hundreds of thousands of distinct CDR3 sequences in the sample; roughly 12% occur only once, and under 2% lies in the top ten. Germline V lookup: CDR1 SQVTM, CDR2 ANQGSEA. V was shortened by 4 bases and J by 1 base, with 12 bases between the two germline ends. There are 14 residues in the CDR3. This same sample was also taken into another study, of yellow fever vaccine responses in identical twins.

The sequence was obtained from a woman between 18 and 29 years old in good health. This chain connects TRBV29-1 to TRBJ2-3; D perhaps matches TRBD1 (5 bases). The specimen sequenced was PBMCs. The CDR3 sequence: CSVGGKGGTDTQYF. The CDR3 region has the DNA TGCAGCGTTGGGGGCAAAGGGGGCACAGATACGCAGTATTTT.